A selection of T cell receptor beta chains follows, all from one sample in a study of CD8+CD57+ T cells in acquired aplastic anemia. TCRdb reprocessed the reads via MiXCR and lists one record per CDR3 protein. The data contain 150,000 to 200,000 distinct CDR3 sequences, 46% of them seen just once; the ten biggest clones take up 2.5% to 3.5%. The sequenced sample consisted of sorted CD4+, CD8+, or CD8+CD57+ T cells (not recorded which) from PBMCs. The source of these receptors is a human donor in good health. CDR3s include the opening cysteine and the closing phenylalanine or tryptophan. Fields, in order: J gene, D gene, V gene, clone size, CDR3 DNA, CDR3 protein. A D gene is named only where the DNA matches it firmly. Some rows have no size entry. The others give once, few or many, or a class for an expanded clone.

j_gene: TRBJ1-2
d_gene: TRBD1
v_gene: TRBV11-2
abundance: many
CDR3nt: TGTGCCAGCAGCTTAGTAATCCGGACAGGGGGAACTGGCTATGGCTACACCTTC
CDR3aa: CASSLVIRTGGTGYGYTF

j_gene: TRBJ2-7
d_gene: .
v_gene: TRBV7-2
abundance: many
CDR3nt: TGTGCCAGCAGCTTACTAACAGGGTACGAGCAGTACTTC
CDR3aa: CASSLLTGYEQYF

j_gene: TRBJ2-1
d_gene: .
v_gene: TRBV6-2/TRBV6-3
abundance: few
CDR3nt: TGTGCCAGCAGTTCCTCGGACAGAGACTCCTACAATGGGCAGTTCTTC
CDR3aa: CASSSSDRDSYNGQFF

j_gene: TRBJ1-6
d_gene: .
v_gene: TRBV12-3/TRBV12-4
abundance: many
CDR3nt: TGTGCCAGCAGTTTTTCGGCCGGGAATTCACCCCTCCACTTT
CDR3aa: CASSFSAGNSPLHF

j_gene: TRBJ2-1
d_gene: TRBD2
v_gene: TRBV19
abundance: .
CDR3nt: TGTGCCAGTAGTATAAGTTTCACTAGCGGCATAATGGAAGTAGATGAGCAGTTCTTC
CDR3aa: CASSISFTSGIMEVDEQFF

j_gene: TRBJ1-1
d_gene: .
v_gene: TRBV7-9
abundance: few
CDR3nt: TGTGCCAGCAGCTTTCACCTCACTGAAGCTTTCTTT
CDR3aa: CASSFHLTEAFF

j_gene: TRBJ2-2
d_gene: .
v_gene: TRBV12-3/TRBV12-4
abundance: many
CDR3nt: TGTGCCAGCAGTCTGGGACTTGTCGGGGAGCTGTTTTTT
CDR3aa: CASSLGLVGELFF

j_gene: TRBJ2-5
d_gene: .
v_gene: TRBV10-3
abundance: .
CDR3nt: TGTGCCATCAGTGCAGGGGCCAGGGAGACCCAGTACTTC
CDR3aa: CAISAGARETQYF

j_gene: TRBJ2-7
d_gene: .
v_gene: TRBV7-6
abundance: few
CDR3nt: TGTGCCAGCAGTCAAGGGTCGGGCTACGAGCAGTACTTC
CDR3aa: CASSQGSGYEQYF

j_gene: TRBJ2-1
d_gene: TRBD1
v_gene: TRBV24-1
abundance: .
CDR3nt: TGTGCCACCAGTGATCCGGCAGGGGGCAGGAATGAGCAGTTCTTC
CDR3aa: CATSDPAGGRNEQFF

j_gene: TRBJ2-7
d_gene: .
v_gene: TRBV29-1
abundance: .
CDR3nt: TGCAGCGTTGAAGACTGGCGGCAGCCCTACGAGCAGTACTTC
CDR3aa: CSVEDWRQPYEQYF

j_gene: TRBJ2-1
d_gene: .
v_gene: TRBV2
abundance: .
CDR3nt: TGTGCCAGCACCCCTTTGGCGGGGTACTACAATGAGCAGTTCTTC
CDR3aa: CASTPLAGYYNEQFF

j_gene: TRBJ1-1
d_gene: .
v_gene: TRBV18
abundance: many
CDR3nt: TGTGCCAGCTCACCGGGGCAGACGAACACTGAAGCTTTCTTT
CDR3aa: CASSPGQTNTEAFF

j_gene: TRBJ2-5
d_gene: TRBD2
v_gene: TRBV20-1
abundance: many
CDR3nt: TGCAGTGCTAGGGGGACTAGCGGGGATAGATTTGAGACCCAGTACTTC
CDR3aa: CSARGTSGDRFETQYF

j_gene: TRBJ1-2
d_gene: .
v_gene: TRBV24-1
abundance: few
CDR3nt: TGTGCCACCAGTGATGGGTCATACTATGGCTACACCTTC
CDR3aa: CATSDGSYYGYTF

j_gene: TRBJ1-1
d_gene: .
v_gene: TRBV10-3
abundance: .
CDR3nt: TGTGCCATCAGTGATCAAGGGATGAGGGCTTTCTTT
CDR3aa: CAISDQGMRAFF

j_gene: TRBJ1-1
d_gene: .
v_gene: TRBV15
abundance: .
CDR3nt: TGTGCCACCAGCAGAGATGGACAACAGAACACTGAAGCTTTCTTT
CDR3aa: CATSRDGQQNTEAFF

j_gene: TRBJ1-2
d_gene: .
v_gene: TRBV2
abundance: many
CDR3nt: TGTGCCAGCAGTGAAGTCGGCAGAGCTAACTATGGCTACACCTTC
CDR3aa: CASSEVGRANYGYTF

j_gene: TRBJ1-2
d_gene: .
v_gene: TRBV5-1
abundance: .
CDR3nt: TGCGCCAGCAGCTTGAATGGCAGGGAGAAGGAGGGCTACACCTTC
CDR3aa: CASSLNGREKEGYTF

j_gene: TRBJ1-2
d_gene: .
v_gene: TRBV2
abundance: few
CDR3nt: TGTGCCAGCGTAGACTTTGTCGGGGCTAACTATGGCTACACCTTC
CDR3aa: CASVDFVGANYGYTF

j_gene: TRBJ1-2
d_gene: TRBD1
v_gene: TRBV7-2
abundance: .
CDR3nt: TGTGCCAGCAGCCCTCGAGGACAGGGCGACTATGGCTGCACCTTC
CDR3aa: CASSPRGQGDYGCTF

j_gene: TRBJ2-5
d_gene: TRBD1
v_gene: TRBV6-1
abundance: few
CDR3nt: TGTGCCAGTAGAGACAGGGGTAAGGAGACCCAGTACTTC
CDR3aa: CASRDRGKETQYF

j_gene: TRBJ2-1
d_gene: .
v_gene: TRBV25-1
abundance: many
CDR3nt: TGTGCCAGCAATATGGCGGGACCCCACAATGAGCAGTTCTTC
CDR3aa: CASNMAGPHNEQFF

j_gene: TRBJ1-6
d_gene: .
v_gene: TRBV27
abundance: many
CDR3nt: TGTGCCAGCAGTTTTTACTCCTATAATTCACCCCTCCACTTT
CDR3aa: CASSFYSYNSPLHF

j_gene: TRBJ1-1
d_gene: TRBD1
v_gene: TRBV4-1
abundance: many
CDR3nt: TGCGCCAGCAGCAAGGGACAGGGCCCCCTCAACACTGAAGCTTTCTTT
CDR3aa: CASSKGQGPLNTEAFF

j_gene: TRBJ2-1
d_gene: TRBD1
v_gene: TRBV6-1
abundance: .
CDR3nt: TGTGCCAGCAGTGGGCCGGGACAGGGGTTCTACAATGAGCAGCTCTTC
CDR3aa: CASSGPGQGFYNEQLF

j_gene: TRBJ1-2
d_gene: .
v_gene: TRBV2
abundance: few
CDR3nt: TGTGCCAGCAGTGAACAGTCCTATGGCTACACCTTC
CDR3aa: CASSEQSYGYTF

j_gene: TRBJ2-7
d_gene: .
v_gene: TRBV3-1
abundance: many
CDR3nt: TGTGCCAGCAGCCAAGAGGGGAGTTCATCCTACGAGCAGTACTTC
CDR3aa: CASSQEGSSSYEQYF